What follows describes a single T cell receptor beta chain. Looked up from germline, CDR1 is SQVTM and CDR2 is ANQGSEA. This CDR3 region has 12 residues. Trimming took 6 bases from V and 6 from J, leaving 11 bases between them. This sample was included in a study of T cells after somatic rescue of genetic block. The assay was immunoSEQ multiplex PCR, and TCRdb's table has in-frame clones only and misses some. The sample contains 14,000 to 15,000 clones, 55% to 75% of which appear only once. This sequence joins TRBV29-1 and TRBJ2-2; TRBD1 might be the D (6 bases). The specimen sequenced was peripheral blood mononuclear cells (PBMCs). This sequence originates from a boy under 18. The CDR3 reads CSVQGAAGELFF. CDR3 coding DNA: TGCAGCGTACAGGGTGCCGCCGGGGAGCTGTTTTTT.